Below, 23 T cell receptor beta chains from the same sample are listed, as sequenced in a study of T cells in Graves' hyperthyroidism and ophthalmopathy. Amplification of TCR beta CDR3 regions was performed using RNA transcripts as template. When the TCR CDR3 underwent first-round RT-PCR, the HTBI primer set was used. From the multiplex PCR reads, TCRdb called clonotypes with MiXCR, one entry per CDR3 protein. The sample shows about 840,000 distinct CDR3 sequences, roughly 40% of them seen only once. The material sequenced was blood. The receptor set was obtained from a man aged 18 to 29 with Graves' hyperthyroidism.

About this clonotype itself: A read error may explain this, as a much larger clone is one base away. Without the conserved terminal phenylalanine or tryptophan, this CDR3 likely stems from a read error. The genes are TRBV6-6 and TRBJ1-1; unclear D gene. This CDR3 is built from 11 residues. V lost 10 bases to trimming and J lost 1 base, with 7 bases between them. Germline loops: CDR1 MNHNY, CDR2 SVGAGI (reference sequence). CDR3 nucleotides: TGTGCCACCTACAGGAACACTGAAGCTTTCTCT. Translation: CATYRNTEAFS.

V gene TRBV12-3 or TRBV12-4 combines with J gene TRBJ1-2, with 9 bases lining up with TRBD1. The CDR3 is 14 amino acids. V shed 6 bases, J shed 8 bases, and the junction held 10 bases outside the gene matches. The CDR3 loop is CASRVWDREKGYTF. CDR3 nucleotides: TGTGCCAGCAGGGTCTGGGACAGGGAAAAAGGCTACACCTTC.

Turning to this clonotype: This may be a read error, as it is one base from a much larger clone. The chain couples TRBV19 to TRBJ1-1, with a tentative D call TRBD1 (5 bases). The V end lost 9 bases, the J end lost 10 bases, and 27 bases lay between the germline ends. The CDR3 length is 15 residues. Germline-derived CDR1 and CDR2 are LNHDA and SQIVND (reference sequence). The CDR3 sequence is CASSLIAGSVSGAFF. CDR3 DNA sequence: TGTGCCAGCAGCTTGATCGCAGGGAGCGTCTCTGGAGCTTTCTTT. Full variable domain (rest looked up from reference TRBV19 and TRBJ1-1): DGGITQSPKYLFRKEGQNVTLSCEQNLNHDAMYWYRQDPGQGLRLIYYSQIVNDFQKGDIAEGYSVSREKKESFPLTVTSAQKNPTAFYLCASSLIAGSVSGAFFGQGTRLTVV.

This clonotype was picked up many times. J is TRBJ1-1 and V is TRBV29-1; unclear D gene. The CDR3 totals 11 residues. V shed 4 bases and J shed 1 base, with 4 bases lying between them. Germline V gene lookup returns CDR1 SQVTM and CDR2 ANQGSEA. The CDR3 region has the DNA TGCAGCGTTGGCGCGAACACTGAAGCTTTCTTT. This translates into CSVGANTEAFF.

This clonotype was recorded a few times. The CDR3 loop reads CASSLSNYGYTF. CDR3 in DNA: TGTGCCAGCAGCTTGAGTAACTATGGCTACACCTTC. J is TRBJ1-2 and V is TRBV7-3; D gene uncertain. The V end lost 3 bases, the J end lost 1 base, and 3 bases lay between the germline ends. The CDR3 extends over 12 amino acids. Per the germline V gene, CDR1 is SGHTA and CDR2 is FQGTGA.

With regard to this clonotype: Possible read error: a much larger clone is one base away. The conserved closing phenylalanine or tryptophan is absent in this CDR3, likely reflecting a read error. The V gene is TRBV11-1, the J gene TRBJ2-7; 9 nucleotides line up with TRBD1. V lost 5 bases to trimming and J lost 6 bases; unmatched junction nucleotides: 8. Germline V gives CDR1 SGHAT, CDR2 FQDESV (reference sequence). This CDR3 region has 14 residues. The CDR3 region is CASSLGQGRTEQYL. As DNA, the CDR3 is TGTGCCAGCAGCCTCGGACAGGGGCGCACCGAGCAGTACCTC.

The chain has TRBV20-1 and TRBJ1-2; no definite D call. Trimming left V 4 bases short and J 5 bases short, with 14 bases between. Germline CDR1 is DFQATT and CDR2 is SNEGSKA (reference sequence). This CDR3 region has 13 residues. CDR3 region: CSATPPPGYGYTF. The CDR3 DNA follows: TGCAGTGCTACACCCCCCCCGGGTTATGGCTACACCTTC.

This clonotype appeared many times. This chain connects TRBV5-1 to TRBJ2-2; D call uncertain. There are 13 residues in the CDR3. Germline V gene sequence: CDR1 SGHRS, CDR2 YFSETQ. The V and J ends lost 4 bases and 5 bases respectively, with 9 bases between them. Written as DNA, the CDR3 is TGCGCCAGCAGCAGTAGTGGGACCGGGGAGCTGTTTTTT. Its translation is CASSSSGTGELFF.

This clonotype occurred once. The rearrangement links TRBV6-6 to TRBJ1-1; D not certain. With 4 bases removed from V and 0 bases from J, the gap between germline ends came to 9 bases. The germline V gene encodes CDR1 MNHNY and CDR2 SVGAGI (reference sequence). The CDR3 covers 14 residues. The CDR3 DNA is TGTGCCAGCAGTTTTATCGGATTGAACACTGAAGCTTTCTTT. This translates into CASSFIGLNTEAFF.

This clonotype was recorded a few times. The V call is TRBV4-1, the J call TRBJ1-1; D ambiguous. V lost 0 bases and J 5 bases, leaving 7 bases between the germline ends. The CDR3 is 13 residues long. Germline values: CDR1 MGHRA, CDR2 YSYEKL. CDR3 bases: TGCGCCAGCAGCCAAGATGGGGTGACTGAAGCTTTCTTT. Protein: CASSQDGVTEAFF.

This clonotype was detected many times. V is TRBV29-1 and J is TRBJ2-5; TRBD2 is a possible D gene (7 bases). V lost 7 bases, J lost 2 bases, and 14 bases lay in between. Germline V gives CDR1 SQVTM, CDR2 ANQGSEA. The CDR3 extends over 13 amino acids. CDR3 sequence reads: CSARGGGQETQYF. In nucleotides, the CDR3 is TGCAGCGCACGAGGGGGGGGTCAAGAGACCCAGTACTTC. The variable domain in full, completed from reference TRBV29-1 and TRBJ2-5, reads SAVISQKPSRDICQRGTSLTIQCQVDSQVTMMFWYRQQPGQSLTLIATANQGSEATYESGFVIDKFPISRPNLTFSTLTVSNMSPEDSSIYLCSARGGGQETQYFGPGTRLLVL.

This clonotype showed up just a few times. This chain connects TRBV5-5 to TRBJ2-7; 8 nucleotides match TRBD1. The CDR3 is 16 amino acids. The V gene's germline CDR1 is SGHKS and CDR2 YYEKEE (reference sequence). Trimming removed 4 bases from V and 0 bases from J; junction bases left unmatched: 9. CDR3 amino acids: CASSQRDRISSYEQYF. CDR3 DNA sequence: TGTGCCAGCAGCCAAAGGGACAGGATAAGCTCCTACGAGCAGTACTTC.

This clonotype was observed many times. A read error may account for a junction end that differs from germline. The chain carries TRBV7-7 and TRBJ1-2; D is perhaps TRBD1 (5 bases). The CDR3 spans 16 residues. CDR1 and CDR2 from the germline V gene are SSHAT and FNYEAQ (reference sequence). The CDR3, as DNA: TGTGCTAGCAGCTTTTACAGGTCCACCCTGTGGGATGGCTACACCTTC. Translating gives CASSFYRSTLWDGYTF.

In this sample, this clonotype turned up a few times. The rearrangement uses TRBV6-2 or TRBV6-3 and TRBJ2-7; D uncertain. The germline gives CDR1 MNHEY, CDR2 SVGEGT. CDR3 length: 12 amino acids. Trimming removed 6 bases at V and 3 bases at J, with 9 bases between. CDR3 in amino acids: CASRDGDYEQYF. The CDR3 DNA sequence: TGTGCCAGCAGGGACGGAGACTACGAGCAGTACTTC.

As for this clonotype: One end of the junction fails to match germline, which may point to a read error. This sequence joins TRBV5-1 and TRBJ2-7, with TRBD1 matching 7 bases. The CDR3 covers 14 residues. Germline V gene data show CDR1 as SGHRS and CDR2 as YFSETQ. The CDR3 spells CASSFRDSSYGQYF. The DNA of the CDR3 is TGCGCCAGCAGCTTCCGGGACAGTTCCTACGGGCAGTACTTC.

This chain connects TRBV6-2 or TRBV6-3 to TRBJ1-1; D perhaps matches TRBD1 (5 bases). The V gene lost 4 bases and the J gene lost 5 bases, with 11 bases spanning the gap. Germline CDR1 is MNHEY and CDR2 is SVGEGT. The CDR3 contains 13 residues. The CDR3 loop is CASSLSGMTEAFF. The CDR3, as DNA: TGTGCCAGCAGTTTGTCAGGGATGACTGAAGCTTTCTTT.

The V gene is TRBV11-2, the J gene TRBJ2-7; D is ambiguous. Trimming removed 7 bases from V and 5 bases from J, with 6 bases in between. The CDR3 covers 10 residues. The germline V gene has CDR1 SGHAT and CDR2 FQNNGV. The DNA for the CDR3 is TGTGCCAGCAAAGGAAACGAGCAGTACTTC. Translation gives CASKGNEQYF. The full variable domain, completed using reference TRBV11-2 and TRBJ2-7, is EAGVAQSPRYKIIEKRQSVAFWCNPISGHATLYWYQQILGQGPKLLIQFQNNGVVDDSQLPKDRFSAERLKGVDSTLKIQPAKLEDSAVYLCASKGNEQYFGPGTRLTVT.

The chain recombines TRBV2 with TRBJ1-5; D gene ambiguous. The ends were cut back, 3 bases at V and 11 bases at J, with 17 bases in the middle. CDR1 and CDR2 from the germline V gene are SNHLY and FYNNEI. The CDR3 is 14 amino acids. CDR3 nucleotide sequence: TGTGCCAGCAGTGATTCGGCAGGCCAAGAGACCCAGCATTTT. It translates to CASSDSAGQETQHF.

V gene TRBV7-9 combines with J gene TRBJ1-2; D not certain. Per the germline V gene, CDR1 is SEHNR and CDR2 is FQNEAQ (reference sequence). The length of the CDR3 is 13 residues. V was trimmed by 1 base and J by 6 bases, leaving 9 bases between them. The CDR3 sequence is CASSLGAANGYTF. The DNA for the CDR3 is TGTGCCAGCAGCTTAGGGGCAGCTAATGGCTACACCTTC.

This clonotype was counted once. A much larger clone is a single base away; this may be a read error. The CDR3 bases are TGTGCCAGCAGCCTAGAGGTACAGGGGTTTCAGCCCCAGCATTTT. Translating it yields CASSLEVQGFQPQHF. The chain recombines TRBV7-8 with TRBJ1-5, with TRBD1 identical over 7 bases. Per germline, CDR1 SGHVS and CDR2 FQNEAQ. The ends lost 5 bases at V and 6 bases at J; junction bases unmatched: 10. The CDR3 consists of 15 residues.

This clonotype turned up a few times. J is TRBJ1-1 and V is TRBV29-1; 7 bases align to TRBD1. Germline V gene sequence: CDR1 SQVTM, CDR2 ANQGSEA. J lost 4 bases, V lost 7 bases, and 3 bases had no gene match. The CDR3 runs 11 residues. CDR3 sequence reads: CSGGTATEAFF. CDR3 bases: TGCAGCGGTGGGACAGCCACTGAAGCTTTCTTT.

This clonotype was recorded at least ten times. The chain is built from TRBV7-6 and TRBJ1-3; TRBD1 matches 9 bases. J was trimmed by 4 bases and V by 2 bases; bases with no gene match: 9. This CDR3 is 17 amino acids long. Per germline, CDR1 SGHVS and CDR2 FNYEAQ. The CDR3 region is CASSLWGTGINGNTIYF. The CDR3 DNA follows: TGTGCCAGCAGCTTATGGGGGACAGGGATAAACGGAAACACCATATATTTT.

This chain uses TRBV7-9 with TRBJ2-5; 11 bases fit TRBD2. The trim removed 6 bases at V and 2 bases at J, leaving 8 bases unmatched. CDR3 size: 16 residues. Germline lookup yields CDR1 SEHNR and CDR2 FQNEAQ (reference sequence). The DNA for the CDR3 is TGTGCCAGCAGTACTCCGACTAGCGGGACTCAAGAGACCCAGTACTTC. It specifies CASSTPTSGTQETQYF.